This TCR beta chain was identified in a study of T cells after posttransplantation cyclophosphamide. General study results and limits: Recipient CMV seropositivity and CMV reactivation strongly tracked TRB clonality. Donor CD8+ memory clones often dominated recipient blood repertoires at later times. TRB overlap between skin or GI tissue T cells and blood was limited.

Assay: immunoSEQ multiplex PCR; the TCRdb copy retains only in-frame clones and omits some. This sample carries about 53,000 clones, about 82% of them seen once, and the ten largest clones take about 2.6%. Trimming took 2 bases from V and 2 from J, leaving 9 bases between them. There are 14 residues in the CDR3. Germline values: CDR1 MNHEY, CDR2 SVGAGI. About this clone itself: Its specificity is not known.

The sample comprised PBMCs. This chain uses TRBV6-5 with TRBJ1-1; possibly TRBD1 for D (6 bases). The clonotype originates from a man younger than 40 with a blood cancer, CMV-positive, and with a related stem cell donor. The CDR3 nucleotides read TGTGCCAGCAGTTACACCAGGGGCAACACTGAAGCTTTCTTT. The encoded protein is CASSYTRGNTEAFF.